This paragraph reports one TCR beta chain. Its matching antigen is unknown. Germline V gene data show CDR1 as MNHEY and CDR2 as SMNVEV (reference sequence). The CDR3 totals 18 residues. V dropped 5 bases and J dropped 4; count of bases not matched to a gene: 12. The data derive from a study of T cell responses to AZD1222 COVID-19 vaccine. General observations from the study: The span of vaccine-associated CD4 TCRs extended across spike, with dominance at 160-218 and 743-854. Most donors were white British and more were female, and clonal diversity was possibly underestimated. Elevations in Spike-specific TCR breadth and depth followed administration of two AZD1222 doses.

TCRdb's copy holds only in-frame clones and misses some; the assay was immunoSEQ multiplex PCR. The sample has some 180,000 clones, 85% to 95% seen once; the top ten hold 1% to 1.5%. Sequenced material: peripheral blood, taken on day 0 of AZD1222 vaccination. The genes are TRBV27 and TRBJ2-1; TRBD2 matches 12 bases. The sequence was collected from an adult in good health. The CDR3 coding sequence is TGTGCCAGCAGTCAACGGGGTACTAGCGGGGGGTCGTACAATGAGCAGTTCTTC. Its translation is CASSQRGTSGGSYNEQFF.